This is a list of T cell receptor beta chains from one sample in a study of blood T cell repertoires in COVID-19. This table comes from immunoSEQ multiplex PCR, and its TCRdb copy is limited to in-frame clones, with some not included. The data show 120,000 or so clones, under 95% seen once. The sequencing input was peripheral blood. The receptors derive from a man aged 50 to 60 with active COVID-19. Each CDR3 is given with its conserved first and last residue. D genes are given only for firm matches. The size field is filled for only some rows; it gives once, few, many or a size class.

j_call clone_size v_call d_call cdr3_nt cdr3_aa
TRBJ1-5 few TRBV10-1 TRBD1 TGCGCCAGCAGCTTGACAGGGGAGCCCCAGCATTTT CASSLTGEPQHF
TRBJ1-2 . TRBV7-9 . TGTGCCAGCAGCCCGGGACTGTACTATGGCTACACCTTC CASSPGLYYGYTF
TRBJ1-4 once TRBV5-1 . TGCGCCAGCAGCTTGCCAGGGTCTGAAAAACTGTTTTTT CASSLPGSEKLFF
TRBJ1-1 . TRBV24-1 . TGTGCCACCAGAGAGACAGTGAACACTGAAGCTTTCTTT CATRETVNTEAFF
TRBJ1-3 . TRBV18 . TGTGCCAGCTCACCACGACAGCTTCTTGGAAACACCATATATTTT CASSPRQLLGNTIYF
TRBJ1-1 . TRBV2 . TGTGCCAGCAGTGAGGCGCGGGGCCCTGAAGCTTTCTTT CASSEARGPEAFF
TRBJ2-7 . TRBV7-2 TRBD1 TGTGCCAGCAGCCATCGACAGGGATCCTACGAGCAGTACTTC CASSHRQGSYEQYF
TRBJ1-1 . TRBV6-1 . TGTGCCAGCAGTGAGTCTGGCTGGAACACTGAAGCTTTCTTT CASSESGWNTEAFF
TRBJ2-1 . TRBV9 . TGTGCCAGCAGCGTAGGGCAAAGCAATGAGCAGTTCTTC CASSVGQSNEQFF
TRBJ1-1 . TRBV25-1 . TGTGCCAGCAGTGCAATTGGAGCCGGGACAACGAACACTGAAGCTTTCTTT CASSAIGAGTTNTEAFF
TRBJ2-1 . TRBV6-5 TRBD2 TGTGCCGGTCGGACTAGCGGGAGTCAGTACAATGAGCAGTTCTTC CAGRTSGSQYNEQFF
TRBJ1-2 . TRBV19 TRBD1 TGTGCCAGTAGTATAGACGTGGGACAGAACTATGGCTACACCTTC CASSIDVGQNYGYTF
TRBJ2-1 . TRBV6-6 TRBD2 TGTGCCAGCAGCCCCCCTAGCGGGAGGAACAATGAGCAGTTCTTC CASSPPSGRNNEQFF
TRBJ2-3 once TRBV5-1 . TGCGCCAGCAGCCAGTTTAGGACATCGGGTAGCACAGATACGCAGTATTTT CASSQFRTSGSTDTQYF
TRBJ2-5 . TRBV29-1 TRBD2 TGCAGCGTTGTAGCTAGCGGAGTACAAGAGACCCAGTACTTC CSVVASGVQETQYF
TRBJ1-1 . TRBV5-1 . TGCGCCAGCAGCTACCGGACCCGGGGGAACACTGAAGCTTTCTTT CASSYRTRGNTEAFF
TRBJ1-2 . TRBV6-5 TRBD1 TGTGCCAGCAGTTTGACAGGGGACGGCTACACCTTC CASSLTGDGYTF
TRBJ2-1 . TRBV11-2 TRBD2 TGTGCCAGCAGCTTAAGCCTAGCGGGGCATGAGCAGTTCTTC CASSLSLAGHEQFF
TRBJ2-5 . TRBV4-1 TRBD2 TGCGCCAGCAGCCAAGATCTAGGACTAGCTGGAGAGACCCAGTACTTC CASSQDLGLAGETQYF
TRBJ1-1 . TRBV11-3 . TGTGCCAGCAGCTTGACGGGAGGCACTGAAGCTTTCTTT CASSLTGGTEAFF
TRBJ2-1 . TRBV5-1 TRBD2 TGCGCCAGCAGCCTTGGCGGCCGGAGCGGGGGAAACAATGAGCAGTTCTTC CASSLGGRSGGNNEQFF
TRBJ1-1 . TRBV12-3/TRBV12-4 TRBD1 TGTGCCAGCAGCGACAGGGGTAAAGCTTTCTTT CASSDRGKAFF
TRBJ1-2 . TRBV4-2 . TGTGCCAGCAGCCAAGCAGCGGGAGCTAACTATGGCTACACCTTC CASSQAAGANYGYTF
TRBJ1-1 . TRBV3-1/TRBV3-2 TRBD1 TGTGCCAGCAGCCAGACAGGGTCTGACACTGAAGCTTTCTTT CASSQTGSDTEAFF
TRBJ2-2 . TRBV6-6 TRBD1 TGTGCCAGTATTTCAGGGGGCGGCACCGGGGAGCTGTTTTTT CASISGGGTGELFF
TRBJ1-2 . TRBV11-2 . TGTGCCAGCAGCCTAGGGCAGGGGAACTATGGCTACACCTTC CASSLGQGNYGYTF
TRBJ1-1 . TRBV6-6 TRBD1 TGTGCCAGCAGCCGATCTCCGGGACAGGGAAACACTGAAGCTTTCTTT CASSRSPGQGNTEAFF
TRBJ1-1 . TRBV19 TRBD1 TGTGCCAGTAGTCTCCGGGACAGGGGGTCCACGTCTTTCTTT CASSLRDRGSTSFF
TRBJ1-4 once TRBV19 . TGTGCCAGTATGAGATCGGCAACTAATGAAAAACTGTTTTTT CASMRSATNEKLFF
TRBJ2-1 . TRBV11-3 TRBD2 TGTGCCAGCAGCTTACGGGCGGGAGCAACCTACAATGAGCAGTTCTTC CASSLRAGATYNEQFF
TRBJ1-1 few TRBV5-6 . TGTGCCAGCAGCTCCTCCCAAGCGATGAACACTGAAGCTTTCTTT CASSSSQAMNTEAFF
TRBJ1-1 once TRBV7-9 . TGTGCCAGCAGCTCTCCCCCAGGGAGGGGCACTGAAGCTTTCTTT CASSSPPGRGTEAFF
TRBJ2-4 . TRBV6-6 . TGTGCCAGCAGTTACAACGGGAACATTCAGTACTTC CASSYNGNIQYF
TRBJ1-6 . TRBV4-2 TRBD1 TGTGCCAGCAGCCAAGAGGGGACAGGGGGAGGTAATTCACCCCTCCACTTT CASSQEGTGGGNSPLHF
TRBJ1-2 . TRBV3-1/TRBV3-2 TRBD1 TGTGCCAGCAGCCCAGGGGGAAATGGCTACACCTTC CASSPGGNGYTF
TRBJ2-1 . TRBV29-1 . TGCAGCGTTGGAGGTCAGGGCAATGAGCAGTTCTTC CSVGGQGNEQFF
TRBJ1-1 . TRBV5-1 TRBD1 TGCGCCAGCAGCCACCCCGGGACAGACACTGAAGCTTTCTTT CASSHPGTDTEAFF
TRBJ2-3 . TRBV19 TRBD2 TGTGCCAGTAGTTCTGGACTAGCGGGATCCCCCACAGATACGCAGTATTTT CASSSGLAGSPTDTQYF
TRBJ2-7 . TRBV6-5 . TGTGCCAGCAGGACCGGGTTTGGAGCGGCCTACGAGCAGTACTTC CASRTGFGAAYEQYF
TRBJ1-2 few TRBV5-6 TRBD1 TGTGCCAGCAGCTACCGGGACAGGGGTGGCTACACCTTC CASSYRDRGGYTF
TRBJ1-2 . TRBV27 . TGTGCCAGCAGTTTATCGGAGGGTTGGGGCTACACCTTC CASSLSEGWGYTF
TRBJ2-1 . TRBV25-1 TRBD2 TGTGCCAGCAGCCCCGGGACTAGCGGGGTCTACAATGAGCAGTTCTTC CASSPGTSGVYNEQFF
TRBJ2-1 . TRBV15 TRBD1 TGTGCCACCAGCAGACAAGGACAGGGGTTCCGCGAGCAGTTCTTC CATSRQGQGFREQFF
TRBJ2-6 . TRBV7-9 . TGTGCCAGCAGCTTCGCTTGGGCTTCTGGGGCCAACGTCCTGACTTTC CASSFAWASGANVLTF
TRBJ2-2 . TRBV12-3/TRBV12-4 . TGTGCCAGCAGTTTCCTAGCGACCGGGGAGCTGTTTTTT CASSFLATGELFF
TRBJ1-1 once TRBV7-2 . TGTGCCAGCAGCTTAGTAGCAGGGTTGAACACTGAAGCTTTCTTT CASSLVAGLNTEAFF
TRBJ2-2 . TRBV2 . TGTGCCAGCTATGGCCCGGGGGAGGACACCGGGGAGCTGTTTTTT CASYGPGEDTGELFF
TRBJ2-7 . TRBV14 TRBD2 TGTGCCTCTAGCGGAGCCTACGAGCAGTACTTC CASSGAYEQYF
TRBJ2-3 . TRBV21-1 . TGTGCCAGCAGCAAGACTAGCGGGGCGCCGAAACACTACACAGATACGCAGTATTTT CASSKTSGAPKHYTDTQYF
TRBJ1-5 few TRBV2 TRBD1 TGTGCCAGCAGTGATGACAGGGGTCAGCCCCAGCATTTT CASSDDRGQPQHF
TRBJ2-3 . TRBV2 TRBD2 TGTGCCAGGCAAGCGGGAGTCGGCGATACGCAGTATTTT CARQAGVGDTQYF
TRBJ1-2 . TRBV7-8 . TGTGCCAGCAGCTTAGCCAGGGGAGATAACTATGGCTACACCTTC CASSLARGDNYGYTF
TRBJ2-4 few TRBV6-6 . TGTGCCAGCAGTCACCCTAGCCCCGAGCGAGTAGCCAAAAACATTCAGTACTTC CASSHPSPERVAKNIQYF
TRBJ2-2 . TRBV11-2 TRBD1 TGTGCCAGCAGCTTATACTCTCGGACAGGCGGGGAGCTGTTTTTT CASSLYSRTGGELFF
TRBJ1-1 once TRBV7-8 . TGTGCCAGCAGCTTAGTCTGGGTTGAGTCTAGCACTGAAGCTTTCTTT CASSLVWVESSTEAFF
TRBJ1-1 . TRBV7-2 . TGTGCCAGCAGCACCCGGGGGGTTACTGAAGCTTTCTTT CASSTRGVTEAFF
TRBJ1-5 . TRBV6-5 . TGTGCCAGCAGTTACTCTGCCGGGGAGGGCAATCAGCCCCAGCATTTT CASSYSAGEGNQPQHF
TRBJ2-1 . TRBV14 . TGTGCCAGCAGCCAAGTCCGTCTAGCGTCTCACCACAATGAGCAGTTCTTC CASSQVRLASHHNEQFF